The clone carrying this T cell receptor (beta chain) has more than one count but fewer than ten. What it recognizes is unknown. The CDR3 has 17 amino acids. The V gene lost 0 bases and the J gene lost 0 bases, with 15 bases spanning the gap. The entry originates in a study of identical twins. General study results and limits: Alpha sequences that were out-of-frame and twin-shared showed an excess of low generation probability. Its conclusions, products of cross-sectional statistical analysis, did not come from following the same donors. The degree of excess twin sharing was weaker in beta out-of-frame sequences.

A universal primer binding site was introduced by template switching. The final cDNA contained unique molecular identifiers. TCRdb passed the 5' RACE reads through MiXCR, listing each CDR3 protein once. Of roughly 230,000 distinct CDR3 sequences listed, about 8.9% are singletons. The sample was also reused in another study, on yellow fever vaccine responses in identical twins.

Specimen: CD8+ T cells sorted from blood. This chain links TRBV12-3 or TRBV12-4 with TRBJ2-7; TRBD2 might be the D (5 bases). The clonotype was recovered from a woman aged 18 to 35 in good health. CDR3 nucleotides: TGTGCCAGCAGTTTAGCTCCCCCGGGATTGGGCTCCTACGAGCAGTACTTC. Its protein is CASSLAPPGLGSYEQYF.